Listed below are T cell receptor beta chains from one sample, sequenced in a study of T cells in Graves' hyperthyroidism and ophthalmopathy. TCRdb re-derived calls from the multiplex PCR reads in MiXCR, one entry per CDR3 protein. The data hold around 350,000 distinct CDR3 sequences, with around 13% observed a single time. The sample taken for sequencing was blood. The source of these receptors is a young woman with Graves' hyperthyroidism. The CDR3 runs from the conserved cysteine through the conserved F or W. The D gene is left open where the match is weak. Clone size is given for some rows only: seen once, a few or many times, or a class if the clone is expanded.

abundance: many
d_gene: TRBD2
v_gene: TRBV7-9
j_gene: TRBJ2-7
CDR3aa: CASRASGGAYEQYF
CDR3nt: TGTGCCAGCAGAGCCAGCGGGGGAGCGTACGAGCAGTACTTC

abundance: .
d_gene: .
v_gene: TRBV7-9
j_gene: TRBJ1-2
CDR3aa: CASSPQHSNYGYTF
CDR3nt: TGTGCCAGCAGCCCCCAACATAGTAACTATGGCTACACCTTC

abundance: many
d_gene: .
v_gene: TRBV6-2/TRBV6-3
j_gene: TRBJ2-2
CDR3aa: CASSYFSWRATGELFF
CDR3nt: TGTGCCAGCAGTTACTTTTCGTGGAGGGCCACCGGGGAGCTGTTTTTT

abundance: few
d_gene: .
v_gene: TRBV24-1
j_gene: TRBJ2-1
CDR3aa: CATRGGGHGIPGPYNEQFF
CDR3nt: TGTGCCACCAGGGGGGGAGGACATGGAATACCCGGCCCCTACAATGAGCAGTTCTTC

abundance: many
d_gene: TRBD1
v_gene: TRBV6-4
j_gene: TRBJ1-1
CDR3aa: CASSPNPFGQGSLNTEAFF
CDR3nt: TGTGCCAGCAGTCCGAACCCATTCGGACAGGGAAGCCTGAACACTGAAGCTTTCTTT

abundance: many
d_gene: .
v_gene: TRBV28
j_gene: TRBJ2-7
CDR3aa: CASSFLSGTHEQYF
CDR3nt: TGTGCCAGCAGTTTTTTGTCTGGGACCCACGAGCAGTACTTC

abundance: many
d_gene: .
v_gene: TRBV6-1
j_gene: TRBJ2-7
CDR3aa: CASSQKTDSYEQYF
CDR3nt: TGTGCCAGCAGTCAAAAGACAGATTCCTACGAGCAGTACTTC

abundance: .
d_gene: TRBD1
v_gene: TRBV27
j_gene: TRBJ1-2
CDR3aa: CASRAPTGAHGYTF
CDR3nt: TGTGCCAGCAGAGCCCCTACAGGGGCCCATGGCTACACCTTC

abundance: few
d_gene: .
v_gene: TRBV12-5
j_gene: TRBJ2-7
CDR3aa: CASGLWQGTYEQYF
CDR3nt: TGTGCTAGTGGTTTGTGGCAGGGCACTTACGAGCAGTACTTC

abundance: .
d_gene: .
v_gene: TRBV20-1
j_gene: TRBJ2-5
CDR3aa: CTLNGGWYQETQYF
CDR3nt: TGCACCTTGAATGGGGGCTGGTACCAAGAGACCCAGTACTTC

abundance: many
d_gene: .
v_gene: TRBV7-3
j_gene: TRBJ2-7
CDR3aa: CASSQIRGAEQYF
CDR3nt: TGTGCCAGCAGCCAAATCCGGGGGGCCGAGCAGTACTTC

abundance: .
d_gene: .
v_gene: TRBV12-3/TRBV12-4
j_gene: TRBJ2-7
CDR3aa: CASSLSISPLRGWYEQYF
CDR3nt: TGTGCCAGCAGTTTGTCCATTTCACCCCTCCGAGGTTGGTACGAGCAGTACTTC

abundance: .
d_gene: .
v_gene: TRBV3-1
j_gene: TRBJ1-4
CDR3aa: CASSPWSATNEKLFF
CDR3nt: TGTGCCAGCAGTCCGTGGAGTGCAACTAATGAAAAACTGTTTTTT

abundance: many
d_gene: .
v_gene: TRBV5-1
j_gene: TRBJ1-5
CDR3aa: CASSPGSNQPQHF
CDR3nt: TGTGCCAGCAGCCCCGGAAGCAATCAGCCCCAGCATTTT

abundance: many
d_gene: .
v_gene: TRBV12-3/TRBV12-4
j_gene: TRBJ1-1
CDR3aa: CASRPGATLKAFF
CDR3nt: TGTGCCAGCAGGCCCGGGGCCACACTGAAAGCTTTCTTT

abundance: many
d_gene: .
v_gene: TRBV12-3/TRBV12-4
j_gene: TRBJ1-4
CDR3aa: CASSPRIATGKLFF
CDR3nt: TGTGCCAGCAGCCCGCGGATCGCGACTGGAAAACTGTTTTTT

abundance: many
d_gene: TRBD1
v_gene: TRBV6-2/TRBV6-3
j_gene: TRBJ2-1
CDR3aa: CASSYPFRGLSYNEQFF
CDR3nt: TGTGCCAGCAGTTACCCTTTCAGGGGGCTCTCCTACAATGAGCAGTTCTTC

abundance: many
d_gene: TRBD1
v_gene: TRBV29-1
j_gene: TRBJ2-7
CDR3aa: CSVEKGQGYEQYF
CDR3nt: TGCAGCGTTGAAAAGGGACAGGGATACGAGCAGTACTTC

abundance: .
d_gene: .
v_gene: TRBV12-3/TRBV12-4
j_gene: TRBJ1-2
CDR3aa: CASSLGGRIEGYTF
CDR3nt: TGTGCCAGCAGTTTAGGGGGGCGAATAGAAGGCTACACCTTC

abundance: many
d_gene: TRBD2
v_gene: TRBV9
j_gene: TRBJ2-7
CDR3aa: CASSGLSGRASEQYF
CDR3nt: TGTGCCAGCAGCGGACTTAGCGGGAGGGCCAGCGAGCAGTACTTC

abundance: many
d_gene: .
v_gene: TRBV7-9
j_gene: TRBJ1-2
CDR3aa: CASRKKGGYTF
CDR3nt: TGTGCCAGCAGGAAAAAAGGTGGCTACACCTTC

abundance: many
d_gene: TRBD2
v_gene: TRBV12-3/TRBV12-4
j_gene: TRBJ2-7
CDR3aa: CASSLYQGGGEQYF
CDR3nt: TGTGCCAGCAGTTTATACCAGGGCGGGGGCGAGCAGTACTTC

abundance: many
d_gene: .
v_gene: TRBV7-2
j_gene: TRBJ1-2
CDR3aa: CASSFYLLDDQGYTF
CDR3nt: TGTGCCAGCAGCTTTTATCTGCTGGACGACCAGGGCTACACCTTC

abundance: many
d_gene: .
v_gene: TRBV28
j_gene: TRBJ1-2
CDR3aa: CASSPPGQNYGYTF
CDR3nt: TGTGCCAGCAGTCCTCCCGGGCAAAACTATGGCTACACCTTC

abundance: many
d_gene: TRBD1
v_gene: TRBV24-1
j_gene: TRBJ2-3
CDR3aa: CATSVGQGRTDTQYF
CDR3nt: TGTGCCACCAGTGTGGGACAGGGGCGAACAGATACGCAGTATTTT

abundance: many
d_gene: .
v_gene: TRBV18
j_gene: TRBJ1-3
CDR3aa: CASSPPTPLYSGNTIYF
CDR3nt: TGTGCCAGCTCACCACCAACACCTCTCTACTCTGGAAACACCATATATTTT

abundance: many
d_gene: TRBD1
v_gene: TRBV11-1
j_gene: TRBJ2-1
CDR3aa: CASSLGAGGQGGNEQFF
CDR3nt: TGTGCCAGCAGCTTAGGCGCTGGGGGACAGGGGGGCAATGAGCAGTTCTTC

abundance: few
d_gene: .
v_gene: TRBV5-1
j_gene: TRBJ1-2
CDR3aa: CASSLSDYSFKGGGYTF
CDR3nt: TGCGCCAGCAGCTTAAGCGACTACAGTTTCAAAGGTGGTGGCTACACCTTC

abundance: many
d_gene: TRBD2
v_gene: TRBV15
j_gene: TRBJ2-1
CDR3aa: CATSGAGEMFNEQFF
CDR3nt: TGTGCCACCAGCGGAGCGGGAGAGATGTTTAATGAGCAGTTCTTC

abundance: many
d_gene: .
v_gene: TRBV20-1
j_gene: TRBJ2-7
CDR3aa: CSARDGSGATYEQYF
CDR3nt: TGCAGTGCTAGAGACGGTAGCGGAGCCACCTACGAGCAGTACTTC

abundance: many
d_gene: .
v_gene: TRBV6-6
j_gene: TRBJ2-7
CDR3aa: CASSYSQGSSSEQYF
CDR3nt: TGTGCCAGCAGTTACTCCCAGGGGTCGAGTTCGGAGCAGTACTTC

abundance: .
d_gene: .
v_gene: TRBV2
j_gene: TRBJ1-2
CDR3aa: CASSGTVSNYGYTF
CDR3nt: TGTGCCAGCAGTGGGACAGTTTCTAACTATGGCTACACCTTC

abundance: many
d_gene: .
v_gene: TRBV7-3
j_gene: TRBJ1-2
CDR3aa: CASSATGGSGYYTF
CDR3nt: TGTGCCAGCAGCGCCACAGGTGGTTCCGGATACTACACCTTC

abundance: many
d_gene: .
v_gene: TRBV6-2/TRBV6-3
j_gene: TRBJ2-1
CDR3aa: CASSFFPPFASTEQFF
CDR3nt: TGTGCCAGCAGTTTTTTCCCCCCATTCGCTAGCACTGAGCAGTTCTTC

abundance: .
d_gene: .
v_gene: TRBV7-2
j_gene: TRBJ2-2
CDR3aa: CASSLAVVRGTGELFF
CDR3nt: TGTGCCAGCAGCTTAGCGGTAGTTAGGGGGACCGGGGAGCTGTTTTTT

abundance: many
d_gene: TRBD1
v_gene: TRBV7-3
j_gene: TRBJ1-2
CDR3aa: CASSTGQGPYGYTF
CDR3nt: TGTGCCAGCAGCACGGGACAGGGGCCTTATGGCTACACCTTC

abundance: many
d_gene: TRBD1
v_gene: TRBV6-1
j_gene: TRBJ2-7
CDR3aa: CASSETGGTYEQYF
CDR3nt: TGTGCCAGCAGTGAGACAGGGGGGACCTACGAGCAGTACTTC

abundance: many
d_gene: .
v_gene: TRBV28
j_gene: TRBJ1-2
CDR3aa: CASSPRGGRRGYTF
CDR3nt: TGTGCCAGCAGTCCGCGGGGCGGCCGGCGGGGCTACACCTTC

abundance: many
d_gene: .
v_gene: TRBV2
j_gene: TRBJ1-5
CDR3aa: CASSEFSPPNQPQHF
CDR3nt: TGTGCCAGCAGTGAATTTTCCCCCCCGAATCAGCCCCAGCATTTT

abundance: .
d_gene: .
v_gene: TRBV7-6
j_gene: TRBJ1-1
CDR3aa: CASSRGRGTEAFF
CDR3nt: TGTGCCAGCAGCCGGGGTCGCGGGACTGAAGCTTTCTTT

abundance: once
d_gene: .
v_gene: TRBV19
j_gene: TRBJ2-7
CDR3aa: CASTDRTYGQYF
CDR3nt: TGTGCCAGTACGGACAGAACCTACGGGCAGTACTTC

abundance: few
d_gene: .
v_gene: TRBV9
j_gene: TRBJ2-7
CDR3aa: CASSVGDTSYEQYF
CDR3nt: TGTGCCAGCAGCGTAGGGGACACTTCCTACGAGCAGTACTTC

abundance: many
d_gene: .
v_gene: TRBV28
j_gene: TRBJ1-5
CDR3aa: CASSLLKRSNQPQHF
CDR3nt: TGTGCCAGCAGTTTATTAAAACGTAGCAATCAGCCCCAGCATTTT

abundance: many
d_gene: .
v_gene: TRBV2
j_gene: TRBJ2-5
CDR3aa: CASSEALPPLETQYF
CDR3nt: TGTGCCAGCAGTGAAGCTCTTCCTCCCCTAGAGACCCAGTACTTC

abundance: many
d_gene: .
v_gene: TRBV20-1
j_gene: TRBJ2-5
CDR3aa: CSARGARDPRETQYF
CDR3nt: TGCAGTGCTAGAGGCGCCCGGGACCCGAGGGAGACCCAGTACTTC

abundance: many
d_gene: TRBD1
v_gene: TRBV5-1
j_gene: TRBJ1-5
CDR3aa: CASSLDSGGNQPQHF
CDR3nt: TGCGCCAGCAGCTTGGATTCAGGGGGAAATCAGCCCCAGCATTTT

abundance: many
d_gene: TRBD2
v_gene: TRBV7-9
j_gene: TRBJ2-5
CDR3aa: CASSRGGRQETQYF
CDR3nt: TGTGCCAGCAGCCGGGGGGGGCGGCAAGAGACCCAGTACTTC

abundance: medium-sized
d_gene: .
v_gene: TRBV28
j_gene: TRBJ2-7
CDR3aa: CASSFSRDSSYEQYF
CDR3nt: TGTGCCAGCAGTTTCTCGCGGGACAGCTCCTACGAGCAGTACTTC

abundance: few
d_gene: .
v_gene: TRBV4-1
j_gene: TRBJ2-7
CDR3aa: CASSQPGRYEQYF
CDR3nt: TGCGCCAGCAGCCAACCCGGACGCTACGAGCAGTACTTC

abundance: many
d_gene: TRBD1
v_gene: TRBV13
j_gene: TRBJ2-5
CDR3aa: CASSPWALTGGETQYF
CDR3nt: TGTGCCAGCAGCCCGTGGGCCCTGACAGGGGGAGAGACCCAGTACTTC

abundance: .
d_gene: .
v_gene: TRBV4-1
j_gene: TRBJ2-1
CDR3aa: CASSQDDRPYDNEQFF
CDR3nt: TGCGCCAGCAGCCAAGACGACAGGCCCTACGACAATGAGCAGTTCTTC